Listed below are T cell receptor beta chains from one sample, sequenced in a study of human T cells and chemical hapten exposure. MiXCR, run by TCRdb on the RACE reads, gives a single entry per CDR3 protein. The sample consists of 50,000 or so distinct CDR3 sequences, over 9.5% of them appearing once. The sample in question was whole blood, obtained in connection with sensitization to the hapten diphenylcyclopropenone (DPC). All receptors derive from a woman aged 40 to 50 with alopecia areata. Some clones in this sample may be carry-over from other donors' samples. CDR3s include the opening cysteine and the closing phenylalanine or tryptophan.

V: TRBV4-3; J: TRBJ2-5; length: 15; CDR3: CASSLRGTGEETQYF
V: TRBV29-1; J: TRBJ1-2; length: 11; CDR3: CSVEANYGYTF
V: TRBV2; J: TRBJ1-4; length: 15; CDR3: CASSESGQNDEKLFF
V: TRBV4-1; J: TRBJ2-3; length: 17; CDR3: CASSQAETALDTDTQYF
V: TRBV4-3; J: TRBJ2-2; length: 15; CDR3: CASSHVGDFGGELFF
V: TRBV12-2; J: TRBJ1-5; length: 17; CDR3: CASRLTDFVYSNQPQHF
V: TRBV5-8; J: TRBJ1-2; length: 15; CDR3: CASSLIQGRDYGYTF
V: TRBV5-1; J: TRBJ1-5; length: 13; CDR3: CASSLGLGQPQHF
V: TRBV2; J: TRBJ2-3; length: 16; CDR3: CASRQSQVIRTDTQYF
V: TRBV5-4; J: TRBJ1-1; length: 15; CDR3: CASSSPTGAGTEAFF
V: TRBV28; J: TRBJ1-3; length: 15; CDR3: CASSLRGTQGNTIYF
V: TRBV4-2; J: TRBJ2-2; length: 16; CDR3: CASSPLASGNTGELFF
V: TRBV20-1; J: TRBJ1-5; length: 14; CDR3: CSARDPRVNQPQHF
V: TRBV5-1; J: TRBJ1-2; length: 16; CDR3: CASSLVSGQGFYGYTF
V: TRBV21-1; J: TRBJ2-7; length: 17; CDR3: CASTKPIQGSNTYEQYF